This T cell receptor (beta chain) comes out of a study of blood T cell repertoires in COVID-19. For the study at large: Samples of COVID-19 (acute and convalescent) were obtained from the United States, Italy and Spain.

The method was immunoSEQ multiplex PCR; TCRdb's version includes in-frame clones alone and lacks a portion of them. Among tens of thousands of clones listed, over 80% were seen once. The specimen was peripheral blood. The receptor's source is an elderly woman with acute or convalescent COVID-19.

The chain's CDR3 is CASSSRGGSSYNEQFF. CDR3 in DNA: TGTGCCAGCAGCTCCCGCGGGGGTAGCTCCTACAATGAGCAGTTCTTC. This rearrangement joins TRBV7-2 to TRBJ2-1; 7 bases fit TRBD2. CDR1 is SGHTA and CDR2 is FQGNSA in the germline V gene. The V and J ends lost 4 bases and 0 bases, in that order; junction bases with no gene match: 6. The CDR3 runs 16 residues.